This T cell receptor (beta chain) derives from a study of cytomegalovirus exposure and HLA in healthy donors. Study outcomes and limitations: According to an earlier analysis, most TCR beta V segments yielded productive rearrangements about 90% or about 30% of the time. By HLA locus, TCR association rates varied in a later analysis, with DRB1 showing the most and HLA-C the fewest.

The PCR used 60 Vbeta and 13 Jbeta primers. The repertoire was sequenced with immunoSEQ multiplex PCR; TCRdb's copy has only in-frame clones and lacks some. Of 180,000 or so clones listed, approximately 86% were seen once; the top ten hold more than 0.25%. Germline V CDR1 and CDR2: SGDLS, YYNGEE. The CDR3 has 17 amino acids. The J segment lost 4 bases and the V segment lost 3 bases, leaving 12 bases of the junction unmatched. A word on this clone: Its antigen remains unknown.

V gene TRBV9 combines with J gene TRBJ2-1; 8 nucleotides line up with TRBD2. The sample taken for sequencing was PBMCs. The receptor comes from a woman in her twenties or thirties in good health and CMV-seronegative. The CDR3 protein is CASSEGRGGRLYNEQFF. The DNA of the CDR3 is TGTGCCAGCAGCGAGGGGAGGGGCGGGAGGTTGTACAATGAGCAGTTCTTC.